The subject of this entry is one T cell receptor beta chain. V shed 0 bases and J shed 0 bases, with 10 bases lying between them. CDR1 and CDR2 (germline): SGDLS, YYNGEE. The CDR3 loop spans 17 amino acids. A multiplex PCR was run with 60 Vbeta primers and 13 Jbeta primers. Profiling relied on immunoSEQ multiplex PCR, and the TCRdb table lists in-frame clones only, not all of them. The sample lists 95,000 to 150,000 clones, 65% to 80% occurring once. These data are taken from a study of cytomegalovirus exposure and HLA in healthy donors. This TCR derives from a man in his 60s in good health and CMV-seropositive. The chain links TRBV9 to TRBJ2-6; weak D call: TRBD1 (6 bases). The sample comprised PBMCs. The CDR3 reads CASSVGTAISGANVLTF. The CDR3 coding sequence is TGTGCCAGCAGCGTAGGGACAGCGATCTCTGGGGCCAACGTCCTGACTTTC.